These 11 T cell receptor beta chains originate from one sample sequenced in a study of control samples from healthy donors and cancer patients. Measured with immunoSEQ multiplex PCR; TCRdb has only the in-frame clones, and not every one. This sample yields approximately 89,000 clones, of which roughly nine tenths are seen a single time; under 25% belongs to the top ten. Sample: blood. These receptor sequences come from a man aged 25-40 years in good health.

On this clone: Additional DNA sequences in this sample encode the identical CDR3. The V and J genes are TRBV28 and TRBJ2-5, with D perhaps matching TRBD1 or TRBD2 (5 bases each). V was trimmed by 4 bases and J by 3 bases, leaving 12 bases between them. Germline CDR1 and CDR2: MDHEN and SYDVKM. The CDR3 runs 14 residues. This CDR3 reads CASSSGTLKETQYF. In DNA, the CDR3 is TGTGCCAGCAGTTCCGGGACCCTAAAAGAGACCCAGTACTTC.

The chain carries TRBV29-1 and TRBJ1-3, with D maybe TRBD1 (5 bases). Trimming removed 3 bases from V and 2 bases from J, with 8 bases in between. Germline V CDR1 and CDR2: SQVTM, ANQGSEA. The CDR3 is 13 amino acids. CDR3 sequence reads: CSVEVGAGNTIYF. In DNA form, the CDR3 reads TGCAGCGTTGAGGTGGGGGCTGGAAACACCATATATTTT.

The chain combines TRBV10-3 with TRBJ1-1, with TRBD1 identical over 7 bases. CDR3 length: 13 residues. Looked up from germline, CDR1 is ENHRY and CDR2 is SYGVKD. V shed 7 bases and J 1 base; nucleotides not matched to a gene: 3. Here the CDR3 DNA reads TGTGCCATCAAGGACAGGCCGAACACTGAAGCTTTCTTT. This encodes CAIKDRPNTEAFF.

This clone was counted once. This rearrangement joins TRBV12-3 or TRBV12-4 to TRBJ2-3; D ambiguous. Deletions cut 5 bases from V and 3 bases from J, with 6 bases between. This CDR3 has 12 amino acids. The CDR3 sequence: CASSLVTDTQYF. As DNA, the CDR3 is TGTGCCAGCAGTCTCGTGACAGATACGCAGTATTTT.

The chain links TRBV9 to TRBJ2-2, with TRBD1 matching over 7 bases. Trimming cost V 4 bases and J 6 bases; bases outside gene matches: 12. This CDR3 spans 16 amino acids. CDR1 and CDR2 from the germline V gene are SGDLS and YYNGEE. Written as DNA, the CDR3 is TGTGCCAGCAGCCTAAAGGACAGGAAGGGGGCCGGGGAGCTGTTTTTT. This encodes CASSLKDRKGAGELFF.

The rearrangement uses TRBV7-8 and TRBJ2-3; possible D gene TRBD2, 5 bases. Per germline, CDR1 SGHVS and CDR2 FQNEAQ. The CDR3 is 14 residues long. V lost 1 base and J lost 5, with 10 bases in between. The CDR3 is CASSLDGDGDTQYF. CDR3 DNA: TGTGCCAGCAGCTTAGACGGGGATGGAGATACGCAGTATTTT.

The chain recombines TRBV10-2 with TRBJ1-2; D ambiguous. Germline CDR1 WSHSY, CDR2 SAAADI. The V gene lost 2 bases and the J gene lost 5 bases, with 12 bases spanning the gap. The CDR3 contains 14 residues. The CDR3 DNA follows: TGCGCCAGCAGTGAGCAGCCTCGGGGTTATGGCTACACCTTC. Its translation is CASSEQPRGYGYTF.

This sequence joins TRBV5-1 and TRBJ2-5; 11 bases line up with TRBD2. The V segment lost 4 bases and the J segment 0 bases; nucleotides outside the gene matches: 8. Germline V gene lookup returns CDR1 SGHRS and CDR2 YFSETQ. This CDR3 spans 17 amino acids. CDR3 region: CASSARLAGTYQETQYF. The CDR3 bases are TGCGCCAGCAGCGCCCGACTAGCGGGGACTTACCAAGAGACCCAGTACTTC.

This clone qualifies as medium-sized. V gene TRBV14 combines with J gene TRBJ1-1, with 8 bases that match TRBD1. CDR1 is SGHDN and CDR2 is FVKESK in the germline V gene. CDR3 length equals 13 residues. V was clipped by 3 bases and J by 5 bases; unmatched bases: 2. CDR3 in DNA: TGTGCCAGCAGCCAGGACAGGGCAACTGAAGCTTTCTTT. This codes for CASSQDRATEAFF.

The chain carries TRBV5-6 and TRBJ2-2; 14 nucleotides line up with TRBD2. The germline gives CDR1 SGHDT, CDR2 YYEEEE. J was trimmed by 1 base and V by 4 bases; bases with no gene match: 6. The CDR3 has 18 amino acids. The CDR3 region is CASSPGLAGGRNTGELFF. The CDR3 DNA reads TGTGCCAGCAGCCCCGGACTAGCGGGGGGCCGGAACACCGGGGAGCTGTTTTTT. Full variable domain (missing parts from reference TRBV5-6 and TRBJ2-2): DAGVTQSPTHLIKTRGQQVTLRCSPKSGHDTVSWYQQALGQGPQFIFQYYEEEERQRGNFPDRFSGHQFPNYSSELNVNALLLGDSALYLCASSPGLAGGRNTGELFFGEGSRLTVL.

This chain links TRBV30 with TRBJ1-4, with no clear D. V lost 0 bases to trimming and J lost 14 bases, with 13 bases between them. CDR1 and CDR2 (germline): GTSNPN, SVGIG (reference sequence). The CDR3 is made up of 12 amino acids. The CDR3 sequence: CAWSVPPEGLFF. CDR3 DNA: TGTGCCTGGAGTGTACCCCCCGAAGGGCTGTTTTTT.